This T cell receptor beta chain was captured by sequencing in a study of T cell repertoires in cytomegalovirus infection. Overall study: CMV epitopes used comprised recently identified HLA-C-restricted ones and well-studied HLA-B-restricted ones. Evidence of both CMV infection and a matching HLA type came from public TCR beta signatures. Findings and limits, study-wide: CMV-specific TCR beta clonotypes restricted by HLA-C were the ones dominating the ex vivo response. The cumulative frequency of public TCR beta families distinguished individuals who carried CMV together with the relevant HLA.

TCRdb itself ran the reads through MiXCR, one entry per CDR3 protein. The sample lists some 500,000 distinct CDR3 sequences, 40% occurring once. To note about this clonotype: Antigen unknown.

The CDR3 runs to 13 residues. V gave up 8 bases and J gave up 3 bases; unmatched junction bases: 7. In germline, CDR1 is SNHLY, CDR2 FYNNEI. This rearrangement joins TRBV2 to TRBJ2-7, with 7 positions matching TRBD1. The receptor was derived from a human donor in good health (CMV status not recorded). Some clones in this sample may be carry-over from other donors' samples. The sequencing used cultured PBMCs, collected from culture after CMV antigen stimulation. As DNA, the CDR3 is TGTGCCAGCGTCACAGGGGTCGGCTACGAGCAGTACTTC. It specifies CASVTGVGYEQYF.